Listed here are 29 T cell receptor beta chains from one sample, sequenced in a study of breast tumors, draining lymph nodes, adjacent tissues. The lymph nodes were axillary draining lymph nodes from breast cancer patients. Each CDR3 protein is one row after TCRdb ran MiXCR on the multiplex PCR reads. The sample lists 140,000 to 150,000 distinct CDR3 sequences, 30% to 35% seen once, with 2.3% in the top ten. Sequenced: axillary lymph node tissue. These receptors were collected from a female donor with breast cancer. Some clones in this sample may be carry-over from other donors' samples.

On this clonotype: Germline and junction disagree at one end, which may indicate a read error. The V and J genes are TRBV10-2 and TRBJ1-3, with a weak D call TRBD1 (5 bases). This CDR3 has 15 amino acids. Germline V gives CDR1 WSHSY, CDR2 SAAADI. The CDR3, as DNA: TGCGCCAGCAGACAGGTCTGGGACTCTGGAAACCCCATATATTTT. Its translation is CASRQVWDSGNPIYF.

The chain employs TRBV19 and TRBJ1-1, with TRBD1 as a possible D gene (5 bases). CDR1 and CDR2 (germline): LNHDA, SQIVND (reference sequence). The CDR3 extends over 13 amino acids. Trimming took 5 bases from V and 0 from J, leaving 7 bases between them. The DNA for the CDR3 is TGTGCCAGTAGTGGACAATTGAACACTGAAGCTTTCTTT. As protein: CASSGQLNTEAFF.

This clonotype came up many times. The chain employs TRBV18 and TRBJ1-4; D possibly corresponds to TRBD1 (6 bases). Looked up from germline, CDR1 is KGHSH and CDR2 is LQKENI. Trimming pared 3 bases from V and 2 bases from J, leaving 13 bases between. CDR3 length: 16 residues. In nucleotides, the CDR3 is TGTGCCAGCTCACCCCAGATACAGGGCACTAATGAAAAACTGTTTTTT. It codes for CASSPQIQGTNEKLFF. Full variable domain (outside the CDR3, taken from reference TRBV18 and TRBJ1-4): NAGVMQNPRHLVRRRGQEARLRCSPMKGHSHVYWYRQLPEEGLKFMVYLQKENIIDESGMPKERFSAEFPKEGPSILRIQQVVRGDSAAYFCASSPQIQGTNEKLFFGSGTQLSVL.

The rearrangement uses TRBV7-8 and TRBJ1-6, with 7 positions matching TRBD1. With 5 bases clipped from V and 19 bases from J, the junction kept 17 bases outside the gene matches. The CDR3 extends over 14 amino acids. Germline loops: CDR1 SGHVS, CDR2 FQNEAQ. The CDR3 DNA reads TGTGCCAGCAGCCACCGTGAGGGGACAGACCTTCTTCACTTT. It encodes CASSHREGTDLLHF.

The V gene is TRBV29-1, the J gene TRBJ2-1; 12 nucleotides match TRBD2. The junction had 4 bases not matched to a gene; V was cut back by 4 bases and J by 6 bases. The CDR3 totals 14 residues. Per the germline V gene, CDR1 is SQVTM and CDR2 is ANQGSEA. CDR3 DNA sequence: TGCAGCGTTGTTACTAGCGGGAGGCCCAATGAGCAGTTCTTC. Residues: CSVVTSGRPNEQFF.

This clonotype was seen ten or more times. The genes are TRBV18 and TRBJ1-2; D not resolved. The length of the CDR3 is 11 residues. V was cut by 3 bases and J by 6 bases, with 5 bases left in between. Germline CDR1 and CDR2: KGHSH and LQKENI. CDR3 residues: CASSPQDGYTF. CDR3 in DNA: TGTGCCAGCTCACCTCAGGATGGCTACACCTTC.

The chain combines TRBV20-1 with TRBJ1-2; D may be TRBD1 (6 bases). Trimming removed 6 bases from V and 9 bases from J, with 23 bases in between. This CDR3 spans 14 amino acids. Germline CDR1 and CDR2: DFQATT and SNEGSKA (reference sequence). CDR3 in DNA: TGCAGTGCCATCAGGGACACAGGGCTTCGGAGCTACACCTTC. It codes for CSAIRDTGLRSYTF.

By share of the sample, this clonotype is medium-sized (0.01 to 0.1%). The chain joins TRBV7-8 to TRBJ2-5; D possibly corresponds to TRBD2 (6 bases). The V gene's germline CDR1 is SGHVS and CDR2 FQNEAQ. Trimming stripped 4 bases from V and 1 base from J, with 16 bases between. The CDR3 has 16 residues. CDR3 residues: CASSYNPAGLQETQYF. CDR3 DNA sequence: TGTGCCAGCAGCTATAACCCTGCGGGACTCCAAGAGACCCAGTACTTC.

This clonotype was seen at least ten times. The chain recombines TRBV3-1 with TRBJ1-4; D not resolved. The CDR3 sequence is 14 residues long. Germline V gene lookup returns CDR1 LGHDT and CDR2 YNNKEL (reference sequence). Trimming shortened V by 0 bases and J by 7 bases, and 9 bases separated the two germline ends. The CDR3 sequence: CASSQDEGGEKLFF. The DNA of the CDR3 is TGTGCCAGCAGCCAAGATGAGGGTGGTGAAAAACTGTTTTTT.

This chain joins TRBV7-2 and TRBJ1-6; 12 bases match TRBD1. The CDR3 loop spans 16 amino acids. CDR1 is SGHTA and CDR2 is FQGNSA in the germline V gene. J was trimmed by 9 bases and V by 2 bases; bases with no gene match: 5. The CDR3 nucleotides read TGTGCCAGCAGCTTACTGGGACAGGGGGCGGGTTCACCCCTCCACTTT. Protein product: CASSLLGQGAGSPLHF.

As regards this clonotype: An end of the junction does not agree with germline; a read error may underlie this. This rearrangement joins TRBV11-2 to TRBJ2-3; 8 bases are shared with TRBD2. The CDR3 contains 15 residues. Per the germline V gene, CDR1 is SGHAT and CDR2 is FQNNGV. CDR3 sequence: CAGSLGGGWTDTQYF. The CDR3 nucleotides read TGTGCCGGCAGCTTAGGCGGGGGGTGGACAGATACGCAGTATTTT.

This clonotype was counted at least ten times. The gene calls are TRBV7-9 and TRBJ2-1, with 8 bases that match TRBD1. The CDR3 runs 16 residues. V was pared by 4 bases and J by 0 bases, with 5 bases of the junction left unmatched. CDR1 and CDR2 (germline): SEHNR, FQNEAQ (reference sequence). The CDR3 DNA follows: TGTGCCAGCAGCTCTGGACAGGGTAGCTCCTACAATGAGCAGTTCTTC. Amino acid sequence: CASSSGQGSSYNEQFF.

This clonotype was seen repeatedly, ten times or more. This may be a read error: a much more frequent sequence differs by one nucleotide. The CDR3 DNA is TGTGCCAGCAGTCTTCCAACTAGGTCAGGAGAGACCCAGTACTTC. Its translation is CASSLPTRSGETQYF. This rearrangement joins TRBV6-6 to TRBJ2-5; D possibly corresponds to TRBD2 (5 bases). The V end lost 5 bases, the J end lost 4 bases, and 17 bases lay between the germline ends. The CDR3 runs 15 residues. The V gene's germline CDR1 is MNHNY and CDR2 SVGAGI (reference sequence).

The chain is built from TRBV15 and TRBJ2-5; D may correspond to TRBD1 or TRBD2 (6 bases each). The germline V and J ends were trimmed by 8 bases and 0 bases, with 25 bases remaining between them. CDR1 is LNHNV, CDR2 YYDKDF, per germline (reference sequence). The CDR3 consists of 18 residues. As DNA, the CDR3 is TGTGCCACCTACCCCGCCGGGCTCGGGGGCCGTGACCAAGAGACCCAGTACTTC. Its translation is CATYPAGLGGRDQETQYF.

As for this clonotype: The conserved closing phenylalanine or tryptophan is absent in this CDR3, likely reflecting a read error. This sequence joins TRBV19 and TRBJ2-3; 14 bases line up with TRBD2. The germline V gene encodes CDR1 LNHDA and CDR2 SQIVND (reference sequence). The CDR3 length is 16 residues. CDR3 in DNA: TGTGCCAGTAGTCGGGGGACTAGCGGGGGACCGGATACACAGTATTCT. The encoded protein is CASSRGTSGGPDTQYS.

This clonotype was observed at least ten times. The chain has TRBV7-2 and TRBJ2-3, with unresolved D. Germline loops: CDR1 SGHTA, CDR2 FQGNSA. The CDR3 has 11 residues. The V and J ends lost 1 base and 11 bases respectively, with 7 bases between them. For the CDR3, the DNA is TGTGCCAGCAGCTTAGGGGTGGGGCAGTATTTT. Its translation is CASSLGVGQYF. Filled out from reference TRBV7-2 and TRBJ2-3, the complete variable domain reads GAGVSQSPSNKVTEKGKDVELRCDPISGHTALYWYRQSLGQGLEFLIYFQGNSAPDKSGLPSDRFSAERTGGSVSTLTIQRTQQEDSAVYLCASSLGVGQYFGPGTRLTVL.

The CDR3 loop reads CASSEYRGQQYGYTF. CDR3 coding DNA: TGTGCCAGCAGTGAATATAGGGGACAGCAGTACGGCTACACCTTC. V usage is TRBV2 and J usage is TRBJ2-1, with 7 bases lining up with TRBD1. With the DNA end fitting TRBJ1-2 better, the J assignment may be wrong. Germline V gene sequence: CDR1 SNHLY, CDR2 FYNNEI. The CDR3 sequence is 15 residues long.

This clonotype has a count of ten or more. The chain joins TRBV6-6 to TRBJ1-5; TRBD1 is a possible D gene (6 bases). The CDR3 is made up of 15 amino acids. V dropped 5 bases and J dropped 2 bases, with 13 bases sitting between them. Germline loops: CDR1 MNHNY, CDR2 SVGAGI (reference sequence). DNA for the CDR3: TGTGCCAGCAGTCCCAGGGGAAAGGGCAATCAGCCCCAGCATTTT. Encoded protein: CASSPRGKGNQPQHF.

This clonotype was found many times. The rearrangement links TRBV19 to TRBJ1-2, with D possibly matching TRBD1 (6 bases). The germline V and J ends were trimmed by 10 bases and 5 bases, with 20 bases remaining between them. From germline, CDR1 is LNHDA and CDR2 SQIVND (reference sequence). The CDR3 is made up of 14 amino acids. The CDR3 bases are TGTGCCACTTTCCGTGCGGGGACAACGTATGGCTACACCTTC. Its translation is CATFRAGTTYGYTF. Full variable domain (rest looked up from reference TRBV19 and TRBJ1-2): DGGITQSPKYLFRKEGQNVTLSCEQNLNHDAMYWYRQDPGQGLRLIYYSQIVNDFQKGDIAEGYSVSREKKESFPLTVTSAQKNPTAFYLCATFRAGTTYGYTFGSGTRLTVV.

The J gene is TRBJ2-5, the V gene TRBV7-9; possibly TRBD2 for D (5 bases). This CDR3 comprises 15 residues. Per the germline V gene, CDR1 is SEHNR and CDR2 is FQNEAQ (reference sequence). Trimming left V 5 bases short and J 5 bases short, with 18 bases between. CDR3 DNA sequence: TGTGCCAGCAGCCCGACGGCAGGAGGATATGAGACCCAGTACTTC. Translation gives CASSPTAGGYETQYF.

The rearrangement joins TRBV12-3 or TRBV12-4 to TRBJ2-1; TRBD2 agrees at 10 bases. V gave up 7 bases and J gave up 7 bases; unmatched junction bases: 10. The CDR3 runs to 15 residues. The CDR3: CASTHSGGAGNEQFF. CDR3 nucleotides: TGTGCCAGCACCCACAGCGGGGGGGCAGGAAATGAGCAGTTCTTC.

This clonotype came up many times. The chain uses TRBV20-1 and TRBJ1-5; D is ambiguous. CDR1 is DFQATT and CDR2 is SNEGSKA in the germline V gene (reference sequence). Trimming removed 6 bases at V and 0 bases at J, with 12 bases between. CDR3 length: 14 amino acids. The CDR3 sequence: CSAQERSSNQPQHF. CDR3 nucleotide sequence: TGCAGTGCCCAGGAGCGGAGTAGCAATCAGCCCCAGCATTTT.

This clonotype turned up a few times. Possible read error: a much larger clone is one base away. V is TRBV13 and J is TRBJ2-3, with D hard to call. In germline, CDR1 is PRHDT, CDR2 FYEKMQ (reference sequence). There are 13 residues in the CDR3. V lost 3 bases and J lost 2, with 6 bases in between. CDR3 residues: CASSLPATDTQYF. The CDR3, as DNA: TGTGCCAGCAGCTTGCCAGCCACAGATACGCAGTATTTT.

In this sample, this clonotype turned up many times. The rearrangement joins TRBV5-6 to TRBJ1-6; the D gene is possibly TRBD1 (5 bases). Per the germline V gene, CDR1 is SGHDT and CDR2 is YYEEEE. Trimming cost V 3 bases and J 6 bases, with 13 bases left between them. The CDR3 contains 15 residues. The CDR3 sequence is CASSYKGRPNSPLHF. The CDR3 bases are TGTGCCAGCAGCTATAAGGGACGGCCTAATTCACCCCTCCACTTT.

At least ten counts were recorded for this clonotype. The CDR3 region is CSVRAANTGELFF. In DNA form, the CDR3 reads TGCAGTGTACGGGCCGCGAACACCGGGGAGCTGTTTTTT. The chain combines TRBV20-1 with TRBJ2-2; D is unresolved. Between the trimmed V and J ends, which lost 7 bases and 0 bases, there was a span of 9 bases. CDR1 is DFQATT and CDR2 is SNEGSKA in the germline V gene (reference sequence). This CDR3 has 13 residues.

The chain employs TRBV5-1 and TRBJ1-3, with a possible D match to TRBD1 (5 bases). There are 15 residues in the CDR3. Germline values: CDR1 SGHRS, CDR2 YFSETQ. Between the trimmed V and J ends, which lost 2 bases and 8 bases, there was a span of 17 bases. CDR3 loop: CASSFTGRGGDTIYF. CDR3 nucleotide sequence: TGCGCCAGCAGCTTCACCGGGAGGGGAGGGGACACCATATATTTT.

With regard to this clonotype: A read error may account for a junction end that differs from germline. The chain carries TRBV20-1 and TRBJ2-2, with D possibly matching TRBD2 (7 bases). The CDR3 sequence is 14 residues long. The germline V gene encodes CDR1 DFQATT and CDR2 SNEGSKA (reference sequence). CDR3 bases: TGCAGTGCTAGATCGGGGGGCTTCACCGGGGAGCTGTCTTGG. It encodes CSARSGGFTGELSW.

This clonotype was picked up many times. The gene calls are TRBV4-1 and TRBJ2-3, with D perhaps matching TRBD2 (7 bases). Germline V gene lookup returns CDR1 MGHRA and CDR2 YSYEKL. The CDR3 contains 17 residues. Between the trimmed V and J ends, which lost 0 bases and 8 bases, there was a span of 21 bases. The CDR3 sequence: CASSQDPQEIGGGTQYF. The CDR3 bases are TGCGCCAGCAGCCAAGATCCTCAGGAGATAGGGGGGGGTACGCAGTATTTT.

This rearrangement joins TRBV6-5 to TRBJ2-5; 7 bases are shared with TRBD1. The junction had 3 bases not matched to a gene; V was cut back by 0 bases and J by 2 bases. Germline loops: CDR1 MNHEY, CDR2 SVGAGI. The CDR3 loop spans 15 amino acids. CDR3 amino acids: CASSYSGQVQETQYF. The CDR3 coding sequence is TGTGCCAGCAGTTACTCCGGACAGGTTCAAGAGACCCAGTACTTC.